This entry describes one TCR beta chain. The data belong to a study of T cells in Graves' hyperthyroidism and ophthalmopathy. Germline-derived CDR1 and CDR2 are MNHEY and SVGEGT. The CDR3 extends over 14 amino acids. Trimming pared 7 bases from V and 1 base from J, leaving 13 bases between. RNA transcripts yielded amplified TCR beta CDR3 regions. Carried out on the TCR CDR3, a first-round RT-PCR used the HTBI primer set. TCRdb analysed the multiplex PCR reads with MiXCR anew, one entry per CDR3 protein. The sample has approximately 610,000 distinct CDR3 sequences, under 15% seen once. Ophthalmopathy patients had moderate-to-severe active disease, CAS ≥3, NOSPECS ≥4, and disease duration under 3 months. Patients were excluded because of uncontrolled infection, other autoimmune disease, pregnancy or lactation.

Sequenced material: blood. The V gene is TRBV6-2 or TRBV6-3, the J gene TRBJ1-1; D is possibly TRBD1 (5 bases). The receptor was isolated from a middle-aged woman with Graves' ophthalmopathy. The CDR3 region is CASTRGAPNTEAFF. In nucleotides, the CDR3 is TGTGCCAGCACCCGTGGGGCCCCGAACACTGAAGCTTTCTTT.